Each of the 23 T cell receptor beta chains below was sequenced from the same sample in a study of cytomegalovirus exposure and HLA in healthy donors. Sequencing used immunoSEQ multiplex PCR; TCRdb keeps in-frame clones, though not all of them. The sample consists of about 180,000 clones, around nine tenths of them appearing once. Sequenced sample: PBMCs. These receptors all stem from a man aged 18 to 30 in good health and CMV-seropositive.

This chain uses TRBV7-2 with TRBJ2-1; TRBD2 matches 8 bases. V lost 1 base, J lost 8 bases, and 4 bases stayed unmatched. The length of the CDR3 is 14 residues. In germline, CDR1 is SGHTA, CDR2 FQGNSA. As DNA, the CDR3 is TGTGCCAGCAGCTTAGGGGGACTAGTGTATGAGCAGTTCTTC. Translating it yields CASSLGGLVYEQFF. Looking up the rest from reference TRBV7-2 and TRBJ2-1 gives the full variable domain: GAGVSQSPSNKVTEKGKDVELRCDPISGHTALYWYRQSLGQGLEFLIYFQGNSAPDKSGLPSDRFSAERTGGSVSTLTIQRTQQEDSAVYLCASSLGGLVYEQFFGPGTRLTVL.

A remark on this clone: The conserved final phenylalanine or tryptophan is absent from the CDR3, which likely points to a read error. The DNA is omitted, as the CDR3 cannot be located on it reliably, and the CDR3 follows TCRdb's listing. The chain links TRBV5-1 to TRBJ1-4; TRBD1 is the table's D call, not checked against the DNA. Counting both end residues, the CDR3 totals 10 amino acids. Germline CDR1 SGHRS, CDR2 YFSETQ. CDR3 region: CASSSGQGFS.

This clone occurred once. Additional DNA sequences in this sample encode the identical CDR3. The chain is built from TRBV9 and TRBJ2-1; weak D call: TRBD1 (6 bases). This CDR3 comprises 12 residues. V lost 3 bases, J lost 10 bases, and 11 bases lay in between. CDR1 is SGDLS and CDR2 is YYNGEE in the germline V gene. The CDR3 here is CASSATGYEQFF. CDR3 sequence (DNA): TGTGCCAGCAGCGCCACAGGGTACGAGCAGTTCTTC.

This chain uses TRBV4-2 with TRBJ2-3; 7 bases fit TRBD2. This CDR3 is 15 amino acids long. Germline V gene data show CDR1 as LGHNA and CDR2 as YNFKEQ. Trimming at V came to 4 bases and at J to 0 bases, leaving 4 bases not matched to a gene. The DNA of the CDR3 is TGTGCCAGCAGCCCCAGGACTAGTAGCACAGATACGCAGTATTTT. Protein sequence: CASSPRTSSTDTQYF.

The CDR3 DNA follows: TGTGCCATCAGTGAGTCATCCACGGCGAACACCGGGGAGCTGTTTTTT. Protein: CAISESSTANTGELFF. The V gene is TRBV10-3, the J gene TRBJ2-2; D is uncertain. Trimming removed 0 bases from V and 0 bases from J, with 8 bases in between. The CDR3 is made up of 16 amino acids. The germline V gene has CDR1 ENHRY and CDR2 SYGVKD.

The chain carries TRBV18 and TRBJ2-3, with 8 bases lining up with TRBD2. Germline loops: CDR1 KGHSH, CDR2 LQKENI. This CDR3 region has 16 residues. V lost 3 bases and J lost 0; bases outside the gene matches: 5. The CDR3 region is CASSPDSGTSTDTQYF. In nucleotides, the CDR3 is TGTGCCAGCTCACCCGATAGCGGGACTAGCACAGATACGCAGTATTTT.

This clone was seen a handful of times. As DNA, the CDR3 is TGTGCCAGCAGCTCGGGACAGATGAACACTGAAGCTTTCTTT. Protein product: CASSSGQMNTEAFF. J is TRBJ1-1 and V is TRBV7-9; 7 bases match TRBD1. With V trimmed by 4 bases and J by 0 bases, 2 bases remained unmatched. Germline CDR1 is SEHNR and CDR2 is FQNEAQ (reference sequence). The CDR3 sequence is 14 residues long.

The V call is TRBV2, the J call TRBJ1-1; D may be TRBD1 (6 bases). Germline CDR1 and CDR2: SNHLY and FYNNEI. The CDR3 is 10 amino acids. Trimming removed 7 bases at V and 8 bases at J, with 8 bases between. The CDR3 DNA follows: TGTGCCAGCATAGGGGGAGAAGCTTTCTTT. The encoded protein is CASIGGEAFF.

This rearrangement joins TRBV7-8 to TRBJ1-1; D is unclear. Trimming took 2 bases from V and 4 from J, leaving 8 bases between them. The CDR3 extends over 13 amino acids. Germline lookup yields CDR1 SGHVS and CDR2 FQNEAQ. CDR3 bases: TGTGCCAGCAGCTTATCGAGTAGCACTGAAGCTTTCTTT. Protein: CASSLSSSTEAFF.

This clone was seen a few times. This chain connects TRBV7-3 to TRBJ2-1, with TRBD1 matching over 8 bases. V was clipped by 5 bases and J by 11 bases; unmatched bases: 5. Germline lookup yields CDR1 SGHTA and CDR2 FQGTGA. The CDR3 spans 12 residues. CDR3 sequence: CASSGDRGQQFF. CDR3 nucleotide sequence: TGTGCCAGCAGCGGAGACAGGGGACAGCAGTTCTTC.

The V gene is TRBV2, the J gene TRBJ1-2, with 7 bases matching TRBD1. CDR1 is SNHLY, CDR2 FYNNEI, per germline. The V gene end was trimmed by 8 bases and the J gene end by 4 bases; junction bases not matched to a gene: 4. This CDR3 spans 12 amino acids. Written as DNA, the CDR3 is TGTGCCAGCGCCCCAGGGGGCTATGGCTACACCTTC. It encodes CASAPGGYGYTF.

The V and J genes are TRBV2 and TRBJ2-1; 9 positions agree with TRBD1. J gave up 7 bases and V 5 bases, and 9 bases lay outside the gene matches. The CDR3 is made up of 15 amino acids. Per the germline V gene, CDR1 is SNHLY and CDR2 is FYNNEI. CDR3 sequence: CASSRQGVKANEQFF. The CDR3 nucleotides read TGTGCCAGCAGTAGACAGGGGGTAAAGGCAAATGAGCAGTTCTTC.

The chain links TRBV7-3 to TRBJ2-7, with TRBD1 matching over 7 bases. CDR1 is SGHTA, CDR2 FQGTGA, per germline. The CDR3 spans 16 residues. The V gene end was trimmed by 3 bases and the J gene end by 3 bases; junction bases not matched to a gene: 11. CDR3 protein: CASSFDRALQHYEQYF. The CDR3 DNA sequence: TGTGCCAGCAGCTTCGACAGGGCCCTACAACACTACGAGCAGTACTTC. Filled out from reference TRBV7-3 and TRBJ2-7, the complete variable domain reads GAGVSQTPSNKVTEKGKYVELRCDPISGHTALYWYRQSLGQGPEFLIYFQGTGAADDSGLPNDRFFAVRPEGSVSTLKIQRTERGDSAVYLCASSFDRALQHYEQYFGPGTRLTVT.

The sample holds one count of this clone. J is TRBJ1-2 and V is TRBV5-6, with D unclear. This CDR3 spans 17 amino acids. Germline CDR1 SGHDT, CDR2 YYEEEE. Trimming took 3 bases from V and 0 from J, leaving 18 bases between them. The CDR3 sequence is CASSSYLGRTSNYGYTF. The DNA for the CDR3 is TGTGCCAGCAGCTCATACCTAGGACGGACTTCTAACTATGGCTACACCTTC. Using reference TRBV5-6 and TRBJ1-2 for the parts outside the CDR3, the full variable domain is DAGVTQSPTHLIKTRGQQVTLRCSPKSGHDTVSWYQQALGQGPQFIFQYYEEEERQRGNFPDRFSGHQFPNYSSELNVNALLLGDSALYLCASSSYLGRTSNYGYTFGSGTRLTVV.

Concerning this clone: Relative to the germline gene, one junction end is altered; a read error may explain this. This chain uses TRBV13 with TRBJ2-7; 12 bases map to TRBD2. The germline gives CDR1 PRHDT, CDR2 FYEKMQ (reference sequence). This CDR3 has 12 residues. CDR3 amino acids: CASSEGLAGIHF. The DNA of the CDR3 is TGTGCCAGCAGCGAGGGACTAGCGGGCATTCACTTC.

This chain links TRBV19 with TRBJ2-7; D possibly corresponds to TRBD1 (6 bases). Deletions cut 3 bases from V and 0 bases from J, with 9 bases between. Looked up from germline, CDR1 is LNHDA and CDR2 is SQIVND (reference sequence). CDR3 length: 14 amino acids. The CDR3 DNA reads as TGTGCCAGTAGTATTAGCAGGGGCTCCTACGAGCAGTACTTC. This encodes CASSISRGSYEQYF.

The CDR3: CASRGAGGWKEQFF. The CDR3 nucleotides are TGTGCCAGCAGAGGAGCGGGAGGGTGGAAAGAGCAGTTCTTC. The rearrangement uses TRBV28 and TRBJ2-1; 10 bases agree with TRBD2. Trimming at V came to 6 bases and at J to 10 bases, leaving 9 bases not matched to a gene. Germline CDR1 and CDR2: MDHEN and SYDVKM. The CDR3 contains 14 residues. Filled out from reference TRBV28 and TRBJ2-1, the complete variable domain reads DVKVTQSSRYLVKRTGEKVFLECVQDMDHENMFWYRQDPGLGLRLIYFSYDVKMKEKGDIPEGYSVSREKKERFSLILESASTNQTSMYLCASRGAGGWKEQFFGPGTRLTVL.

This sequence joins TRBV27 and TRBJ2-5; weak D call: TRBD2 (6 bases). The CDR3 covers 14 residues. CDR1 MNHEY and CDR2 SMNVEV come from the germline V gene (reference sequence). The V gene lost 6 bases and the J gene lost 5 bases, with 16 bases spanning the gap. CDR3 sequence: CASSPLAPRETQYF. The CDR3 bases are TGTGCCAGCAGCCCCCTAGCGCCCCGGGAGACCCAGTACTTC.

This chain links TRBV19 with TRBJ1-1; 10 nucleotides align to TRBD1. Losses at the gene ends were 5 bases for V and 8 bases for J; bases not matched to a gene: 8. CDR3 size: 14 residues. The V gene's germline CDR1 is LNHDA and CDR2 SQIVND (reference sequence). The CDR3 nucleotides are TGTGCCAGTAGTTCCCGACAGGGGGCCGGAGAAGCTTTCTTT. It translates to CASSSRQGAGEAFF.

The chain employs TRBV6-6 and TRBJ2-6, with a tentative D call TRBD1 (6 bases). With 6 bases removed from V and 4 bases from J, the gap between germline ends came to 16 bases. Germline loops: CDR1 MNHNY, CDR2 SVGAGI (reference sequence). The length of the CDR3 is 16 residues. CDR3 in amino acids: CASSIHRAEGANVLTF. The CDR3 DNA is TGTGCCAGCAGCATACACAGGGCGGAAGGGGCCAACGTCCTGACTTTC.

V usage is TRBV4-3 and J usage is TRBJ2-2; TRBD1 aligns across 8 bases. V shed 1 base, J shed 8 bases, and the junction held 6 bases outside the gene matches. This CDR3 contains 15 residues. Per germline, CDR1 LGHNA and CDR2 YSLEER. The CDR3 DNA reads TGCGCCAGCAGCCAAGCGACAGGGGTCCTAGGGGAGCTGTTTTTT. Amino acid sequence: CASSQATGVLGELFF.

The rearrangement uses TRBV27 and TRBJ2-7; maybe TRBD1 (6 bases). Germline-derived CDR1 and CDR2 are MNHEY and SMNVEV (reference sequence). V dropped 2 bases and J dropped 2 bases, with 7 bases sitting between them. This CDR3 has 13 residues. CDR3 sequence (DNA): TGTGCCAGCAGTTTACAGGGGACCTACGAGCAGTACTTC. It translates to CASSLQGTYEQYF.

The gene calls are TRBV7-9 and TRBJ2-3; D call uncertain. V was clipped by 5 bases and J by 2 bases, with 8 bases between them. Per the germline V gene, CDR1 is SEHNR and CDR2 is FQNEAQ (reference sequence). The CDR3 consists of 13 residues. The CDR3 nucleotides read TGTGCCAGCAGCATACAGTACACAGATACGCAGTATTTT. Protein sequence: CASSIQYTDTQYF.